One and the same sample provided the 30 T cell receptor beta chains below, sequenced in a study of T cell responses to AZD1222 COVID-19 vaccine. Using immunoSEQ multiplex PCR, the repertoire was profiled, and TCRdb retains in-frame clones only, with some absent. The data contain 58,000 or so clones, 65% to 85% of them singletons. Sequences were derived from peripheral blood, sampled on day 0 of AZD1222 vaccination. Receptors were obtained from an adult in good health.

This rearrangement joins TRBV7-9 to TRBJ1-1; unclear D gene. Trimming removed 1 base at V and 2 bases at J, with 11 bases between. There are 15 residues in the CDR3. Germline assignment: CDR1 SEHNR and CDR2 FQNEAQ (reference sequence). DNA of the CDR3: TGTGCCAGCAGCTTAGAGTTATCGGGAAACACTGAAGCTTTCTTT. The encoded protein is CASSLELSGNTEAFF.

This chain connects TRBV4-2 to TRBJ1-3, with TRBD1 identical over 7 bases. V was clipped by 3 bases and J by 5 bases; unmatched bases: 4. This CDR3 is built from 14 residues. The germline CDR1 and CDR2 sequences are LGHNA and YNFKEQ. CDR3 loop: CASSQTTGRNTIYF. In nucleotides, the CDR3 is TGTGCCAGCAGCCAGACGACAGGGAGAAACACCATATATTTT.

Only a few counts were recorded for this clone. V usage is TRBV7-2 and J usage is TRBJ1-1; tentatively, D is TRBD1 (6 bases). The length of the CDR3 is 14 residues. Trimming removed 8 bases from V and 0 bases from J, with 13 bases in between. Germline-derived CDR1 and CDR2 are SGHTA and FQGNSA. CDR3 sequence: CASEDSPMNTEAFF. The CDR3 coding sequence is TGTGCCAGCGAGGACAGTCCCATGAACACTGAAGCTTTCTTT.

This clone showed up just a few times. This sample also contains other DNA sequences that code for the same CDR3. The V and J genes are TRBV5-1 and TRBJ2-7; TRBD1 matches at 10 bases. With 2 bases clipped from V and 2 bases from J, the junction kept 1 base outside the gene matches. Germline V lookup: CDR1 SGHRS, CDR2 YFSETQ. CDR3 length: 14 amino acids. CDR3 sequence: CASSFGTGAYEQYF. The CDR3 DNA reads as TGCGCCAGCAGCTTCGGGACAGGGGCCTACGAGCAGTACTTC. Complete variable domain (other parts from reference TRBV5-1 and TRBJ2-7): KAGVTQTPRYLIKTRGQQVTLSCSPISGHRSVSWYQQTPGQGLQFLFEYFSETQRNKGNFPGRFSGRQFSNSRSEMNVSTLELGDSALYLCASSFGTGAYEQYFGPGTRLTVT.

This clone was seen a handful of times. This chain connects TRBV5-6 to TRBJ2-1; 7 bases agree with TRBD1. Germline assignment: CDR1 SGHDT and CDR2 YYEEEE. V gave up 0 bases and J gave up 8 bases; unmatched junction bases: 8. This CDR3 spans 15 amino acids. The CDR3 here is CASSLDQTGMDEQFF. The CDR3 DNA is TGTGCCAGCAGCTTGGACCAGACAGGGATGGATGAGCAGTTCTTC.

The CDR3 nucleotides are TGTGCCAGCAGTGAAGATCCTAGCACAGATACGCAGTATTTT. Amino acid sequence: CASSEDPSTDTQYF. The chain links TRBV6-1 to TRBJ2-3; no clear D. V was trimmed by 1 base and J by 0 bases, leaving 5 bases between them. Germline CDR1 reads MNHNS; CDR2 reads SASEGT. The CDR3 sequence is 14 residues long.

This chain uses TRBV6-6 with TRBJ1-5; a weak D match, TRBD1 (5 bases). The CDR3 totals 15 residues. Germline loops: CDR1 MNHNY, CDR2 SVGAGI (reference sequence). With 2 bases removed from V and 6 bases from J, the gap between germline ends came to 14 bases. CDR3 in DNA: TGTGCCAGCAGTTACGAGGGGCTCCCAAGTCAGCCCCAGCATTTT. Its translation is CASSYEGLPSQPQHF.

The V and J genes are TRBV5-1 and TRBJ2-2; D could derive from TRBD1 or TRBD2 (6 bases each). V was cut by 4 bases and J by 4 bases, with 17 bases left in between. Germline-derived CDR1 and CDR2 are SGHRS and YFSETQ. The CDR3 spans 16 residues. CDR3: CASSRTGAGGTGELFF. The CDR3 DNA follows: TGCGCCAGCAGCCGCACGGGGGCTGGTGGCACCGGGGAGCTGTTTTTT.

The V call is TRBV24-1, the J call TRBJ2-3; the match to TRBD1 covers 8 bases. The germline gives CDR1 KGHDR, CDR2 SFDVKD. The trim removed 7 bases at V and 9 bases at J, leaving 23 bases unmatched. The CDR3 length is 18 residues. The CDR3, as DNA: TGTGCCACCAGCGGGACAGGTTCTATCCCTACCCCGATCGAGACGCAGTATTTT. Its protein product is CATSGTGSIPTPIETQYF.

The rearrangement joins TRBV29-1 to TRBJ1-2; 7 positions match TRBD1. The CDR3 spans 13 residues. Germline lookup yields CDR1 SQVTM and CDR2 ANQGSEA. V dropped 6 bases and J dropped 3; count of bases not matched to a gene: 7. The CDR3 DNA reads TGCAGCGTCAGAGACAGGGTGGACTATGGCTACACCTTC. Protein product: CSVRDRVDYGYTF.

The chain is built from TRBV7-9 and TRBJ1-3; possibly TRBD1 for D (5 bases). Trimming took 5 bases from V and 7 from J, leaving 21 bases between them. The CDR3 runs to 16 residues. Germline V gene sequence: CDR1 SEHNR, CDR2 FQNEAQ (reference sequence). The CDR3 nucleotides are TGTGCCAGCAGCCGAGAAGGGGTTTGGCGTCGGAACACCATATATTTT. It encodes CASSREGVWRRNTIYF.

This clone was seen a handful of times. The chain joins TRBV25-1 to TRBJ2-1; 10 bases are shared with TRBD2. Per germline, CDR1 MGHDK and CDR2 SYGVNS. This CDR3 has 11 residues. CDR3 nucleotide sequence: TGTGGAGCGGGGGGGTACAATGAGCAGTTCTTC. This codes for CGAGGYNEQFF.

The chain combines TRBV7-2 with TRBJ1-5; no clear D. With 1 base removed from V and 8 bases from J, the gap between germline ends came to 15 bases. The germline V gene has CDR1 SGHTA and CDR2 FQGNSA. The CDR3 is 15 amino acids. Here the CDR3 reads CASSLEVRPWEPQHF. The DNA of the CDR3 is TGTGCCAGCAGCTTAGAGGTCCGGCCGTGGGAGCCCCAGCATTTT.

This clone was detected only a few times. At the DNA level, this CDR3 is encoded by other sequences in the same sample as well. CDR3 bases: TGTGCCAGCAGCCAGGGGGGCGAGCAGTACTTC. It translates to CASSQGGEQYF. This chain links TRBV6-5 with TRBJ2-7, with a tentative D call TRBD1 (7 bases). Per the germline V gene, CDR1 is MNHEY and CDR2 is SVGAGI. V lost 6 bases and J lost 6, with 9 bases in between. This CDR3 spans 11 amino acids.

V and J are TRBV6-2 or TRBV6-3 and TRBJ1-5; D gene unclear. This CDR3 is built from 15 residues. With 6 bases removed from V and 3 bases from J, the gap between germline ends came to 15 bases. Per germline, CDR1 MNHEY and CDR2 SVGEGT. The CDR3 coding sequence is TGTGCCAGCAGCTGGATGGGAGGTCTCAATCAGCCCCAGCATTTT. It yields the protein CASSWMGGLNQPQHF.

The V call is TRBV12-3 or TRBV12-4, the J call TRBJ1-1; D unclear. Between the trimmed V and J ends, which lost 5 bases and 4 bases, there was a span of 5 bases. The CDR3 spans 11 residues. The CDR3 DNA reads as TGTGCCAGCAGTCCTCTCACTGAAGCTTTCTTT. Protein: CASSPLTEAFF.

The CDR3, as DNA: TGTGCCAGCAGTCCCAGAGCGGGGGGCCACACAGATACGCAGTATTTT. As protein: CASSPRAGGHTDTQYF. The chain links TRBV2 to TRBJ2-3, with TRBD2 matching 9 bases. The junction had 8 bases not matched to a gene; V was cut back by 5 bases and J by 2 bases. The germline V gene has CDR1 SNHLY and CDR2 FYNNEI. CDR3 length: 16 amino acids. Filled out from reference TRBV2 and TRBJ2-3, the complete variable domain reads EPEVTQTPSHQVTQMGQEVILRCVPISNHLYFYWYRQILGQKVEFLVSFYNNEISEKSEIFDDQFSVERPDGSNFTLKIRSTKLEDSAMYFCASSPRAGGHTDTQYFGPGTRLTVL.

The J gene is TRBJ2-5, the V gene TRBV6-5, with 7 positions matching TRBD1. This CDR3 is built from 16 residues. The V gene's germline CDR1 is MNHEY and CDR2 SVGAGI. J lost 4 bases, V lost 2 bases, and 10 bases had no gene match. Here the CDR3 reads CASSYPRAGGRETQYF. DNA for the CDR3: TGTGCCAGCAGTTACCCCCGTGCAGGGGGTAGAGAGACCCAGTACTTC.

The rearrangement joins TRBV4-2 to TRBJ2-3, with D maybe TRBD2 (5 bases). Germline-derived CDR1 and CDR2 are LGHNA and YNFKEQ. The CDR3 is made up of 16 amino acids. The germline V and J ends were trimmed by 3 bases and 6 bases, with 19 bases remaining between them. For the CDR3, the DNA is TGTGCCAGCAGCCAGGGTGGAGGAACCAGTTGGGATACGCAGTATTTT. The encoded protein is CASSQGGGTSWDTQYF.

The genes are TRBV6-2 or TRBV6-3 and TRBJ2-7; D is unresolved. The CDR3 is made up of 14 amino acids. The germline V gene has CDR1 MNHEY and CDR2 SVGEGT. V lost 4 bases and J lost 4, with 14 bases in between. The CDR3: CASSSPIQDYEQYF. Written as DNA, the CDR3 is TGTGCCAGCAGTTCCCCAATCCAAGATTACGAGCAGTACTTC.

The chain is built from TRBV29-1 and TRBJ2-3; 7 positions match TRBD2. Germline CDR1 is SQVTM and CDR2 is ANQGSEA. The CDR3 loop spans 13 amino acids. The ends lost 8 bases at V and 4 bases at J; junction bases unmatched: 9. For the CDR3, the DNA is TGCAGCTTGGGGGGGAAAGCTTCAGATACGCAGTATTTT. Protein sequence: CSLGGKASDTQYF.

In its sample, this clone was seen once. V usage is TRBV6-5 and J usage is TRBJ1-5; tentatively, D is TRBD1 (5 bases). This CDR3 has 14 amino acids. In germline, CDR1 is MNHEY, CDR2 SVGAGI. V was clipped by 6 bases and J by 4 bases, with 13 bases between them. The CDR3 DNA reads TGTGCCAGCAGACCGGGGCAGCCTAATCAGCCCCAGCATTTT. Amino acids: CASRPGQPNQPQHF.

This clone was recorded once. The V call is TRBV27, the J call TRBJ2-3; D may correspond to TRBD1 or TRBD2 (5 bases each). The CDR3 is 12 amino acids. The V and J ends lost 2 bases and 12 bases respectively, with 12 bases between them. Germline V gene lookup returns CDR1 MNHEY and CDR2 SMNVEV (reference sequence). In nucleotides, the CDR3 is TGTGCCAGCAGTTTACTGGGGGACGAACAGTATTTT. Translating gives CASSLLGDEQYF.

This clone was found once. V gene TRBV7-6 combines with J gene TRBJ1-2; no clear D. Germline CDR1 and CDR2: SGHVS and FNYEAQ. The V and J ends lost 1 base and 5 bases respectively, with 8 bases between them. The CDR3 is 13 residues long. The CDR3 coding sequence is TGTGCCAGCAGCTTAGGCCCCTTATATGGCTACACCTTC. It translates to CASSLGPLYGYTF.

This clone was observed once. This chain links TRBV6-5 with TRBJ2-6; D could derive from TRBD1 or TRBD2 (5 bases each). The V gene's germline CDR1 is MNHEY and CDR2 SVGAGI. V was shortened by 0 bases and J by 0 bases, with 6 bases between the two germline ends. The CDR3 covers 16 residues. CDR3 sequence: CASSYSGGSGANVLTF. In nucleotides, the CDR3 is TGTGCCAGCAGTTACTCTGGGGGCTCTGGGGCCAACGTCCTGACTTTC.

This chain uses TRBV5-1 with TRBJ2-7; 11 nucleotides align to TRBD1. The J segment lost 3 bases and the V segment lost 4 bases, leaving 3 bases of the junction unmatched. This CDR3 spans 14 amino acids. Germline V gene data show CDR1 as SGHRS and CDR2 as YFSETQ. CDR3 nucleotide sequence: TGCGCCAGCAGCCTGGGACAGGGGGACTACGAGCAGTACTTC. It translates to CASSLGQGDYEQYF.

CDR3 sequence: CASSFWGNQPQHF. The CDR3 DNA is TGTGCCAGCAGCTTTTGGGGAAATCAGCCCCAGCATTTT. J is TRBJ1-5 and V is TRBV5-6; D is unclear. V was clipped by 2 bases and J by 4 bases, with 7 bases between them. The CDR3 is 13 residues long. Looked up from germline, CDR1 is SGHDT and CDR2 is YYEEEE.

The gene calls are TRBV9 and TRBJ2-1; 12 nucleotides agree with TRBD2. V lost 3 bases and J lost 8; bases outside the gene matches: 12. CDR3 length: 17 amino acids. Per germline, CDR1 SGDLS and CDR2 YYNGEE. In DNA form, the CDR3 reads TGTGCCAGCAGCGGAAGGACTAGCGGGGCCCTATCGTATGAGCAGTTCTTC. Encoded protein: CASSGRTSGALSYEQFF.

This clone was seen a handful of times. V gene TRBV29-1 combines with J gene TRBJ1-1; D perhaps matches TRBD1 (6 bases). Germline V CDR1 and CDR2: SQVTM, ANQGSEA. The V end was cut by 7 bases, the J end by 0 bases, with 18 bases between. This CDR3 has 15 amino acids. This chain's CDR3 is CSASGGWGMNTEAFF. The CDR3 DNA is TGCAGCGCCTCGGGGGGCTGGGGGATGAACACTGAAGCTTTCTTT. Supplemented by reference TRBV29-1 and TRBJ1-1, the full variable domain reads SAVISQKPSRDICQRGTSLTIQCQVDSQVTMMFWYRQQPGQSLTLIATANQGSEATYESGFVIDKFPISRPNLTFSTLTVSNMSPEDSSIYLCSASGGWGMNTEAFFGQGTRLTVV.

The chain uses TRBV20-1 and TRBJ2-3; 7 nucleotides align to TRBD2. Germline loops: CDR1 DFQATT, CDR2 SNEGSKA (reference sequence). This CDR3 contains 11 residues. V was pared by 4 bases and J by 5 bases, with 0 bases of the junction left unmatched. The CDR3 DNA sequence: TGCAGTGCTACGGGGGGAGATACGCAGTATTTT. Residues: CSATGGDTQYF.